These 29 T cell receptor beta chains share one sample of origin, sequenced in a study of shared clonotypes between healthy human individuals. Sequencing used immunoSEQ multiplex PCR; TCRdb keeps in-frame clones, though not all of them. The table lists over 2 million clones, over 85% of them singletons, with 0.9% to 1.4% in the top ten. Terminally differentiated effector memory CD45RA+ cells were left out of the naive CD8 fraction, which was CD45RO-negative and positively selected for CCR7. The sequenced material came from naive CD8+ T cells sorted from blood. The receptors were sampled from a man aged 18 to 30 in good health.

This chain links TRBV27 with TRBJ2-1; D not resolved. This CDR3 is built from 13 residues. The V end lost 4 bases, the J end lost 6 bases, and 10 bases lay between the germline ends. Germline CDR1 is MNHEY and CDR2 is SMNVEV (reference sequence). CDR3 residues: CASSYGEANEQFF. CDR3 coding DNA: TGTGCCAGCAGTTACGGAGAGGCCAATGAGCAGTTCTTC.

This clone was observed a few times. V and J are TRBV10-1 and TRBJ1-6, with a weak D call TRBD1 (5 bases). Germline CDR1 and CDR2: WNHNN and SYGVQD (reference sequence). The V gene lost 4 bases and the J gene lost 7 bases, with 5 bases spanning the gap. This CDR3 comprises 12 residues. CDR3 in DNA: TGCGCCAGCAGTGGGGGGAATTCACCCCTCCACTTT. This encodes CASSGGNSPLHF.

The CDR3 DNA reads TGTGCCAGCCAGGGGATTCAAGAGCAGTACTTC. As protein: CASQGIQEQYF. The chain recombines TRBV7-9 with TRBJ2-7; perhaps TRBD1 as D (6 bases). CDR3 length: 11 residues. Germline lookup yields CDR1 SEHNR and CDR2 FQNEAQ (reference sequence). The V end lost 8 bases, the J end lost 7 bases, and 12 bases lay between the germline ends.

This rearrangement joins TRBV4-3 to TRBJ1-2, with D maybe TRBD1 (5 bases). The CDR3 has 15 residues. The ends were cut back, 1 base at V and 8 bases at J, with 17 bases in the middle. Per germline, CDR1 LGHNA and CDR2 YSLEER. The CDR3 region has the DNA TGCGCCAGCAGCCAAGTGGGGACGCCCGTAAGGGGCTACACCTTC. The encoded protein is CASSQVGTPVRGYTF.

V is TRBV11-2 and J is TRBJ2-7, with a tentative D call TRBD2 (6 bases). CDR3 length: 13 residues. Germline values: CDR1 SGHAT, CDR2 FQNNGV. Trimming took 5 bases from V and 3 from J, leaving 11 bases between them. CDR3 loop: CASSGGRSYEQYF. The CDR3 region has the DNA TGTGCCAGCAGCGGAGGGAGGAGCTACGAGCAGTACTTC.

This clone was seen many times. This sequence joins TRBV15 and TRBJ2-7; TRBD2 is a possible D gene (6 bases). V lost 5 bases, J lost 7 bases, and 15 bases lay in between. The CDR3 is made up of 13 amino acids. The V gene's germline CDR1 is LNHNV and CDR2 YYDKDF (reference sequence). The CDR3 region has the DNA TGTGCCACCAGCTCCGGGACGGGAGAGGAGCAGTACTTC. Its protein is CATSSGTGEEQYF.

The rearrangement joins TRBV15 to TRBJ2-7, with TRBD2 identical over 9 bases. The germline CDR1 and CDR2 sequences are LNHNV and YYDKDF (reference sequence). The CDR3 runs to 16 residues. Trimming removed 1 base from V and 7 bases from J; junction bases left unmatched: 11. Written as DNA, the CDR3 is TGTGCCACCAGCAGAGCGGGCGCCGGGACTAGCTGGGAGCAGTACTTC. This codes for CATSRAGAGTSWEQYF. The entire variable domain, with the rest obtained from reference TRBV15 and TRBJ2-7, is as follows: DAMVIQNPRYQVTQFGKPVTLSCSQTLNHNVMYWYQQKSSQAPKLLFHYYDKDFNNEADTPDNFQSRRPNTSFCFLDIRSPGLGDTAMYLCATSRAGAGTSWEQYFGPGTRLTVT.

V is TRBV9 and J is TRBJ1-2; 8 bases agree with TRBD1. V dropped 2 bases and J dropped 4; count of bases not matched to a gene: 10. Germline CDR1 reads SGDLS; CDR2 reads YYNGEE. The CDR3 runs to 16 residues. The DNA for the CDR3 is TGTGCCAGCAGCGTGGACAGGGTTCCCCTTCCCTATGGCTACACCTTC. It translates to CASSVDRVPLPYGYTF.

The CDR3 here is CASSSRQGSNTEAFF. For the CDR3, the DNA is TGTGCCAGCAGCTCAAGACAGGGTTCGAACACTGAAGCTTTCTTT. The rearrangement joins TRBV7-2 to TRBJ1-1, with 7 positions matching TRBD1. Per the germline V gene, CDR1 is SGHTA and CDR2 is FQGNSA. There are 15 residues in the CDR3. The V segment lost 4 bases and the J segment 1 base; nucleotides outside the gene matches: 6. The full variable domain, rest sourced from reference TRBV7-2 and TRBJ1-1, is GAGVSQSPSNKVTEKGKDVELRCDPISGHTALYWYRQSLGQGLEFLIYFQGNSAPDKSGLPSDRFSAERTGGSVSTLTIQRTQQEDSAVYLCASSSRQGSNTEAFFGQGTRLTVV.

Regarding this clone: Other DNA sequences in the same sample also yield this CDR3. CDR3 bases: TGTGCCAGCAGCGGACGCGGTTACGAGCAGTACTTC. It codes for CASSGRGYEQYF. This chain connects TRBV13 to TRBJ2-7; D uncertain. This CDR3 comprises 12 residues. The germline V gene encodes CDR1 PRHDT and CDR2 FYEKMQ (reference sequence). V lost 5 bases and J 4 bases, leaving 9 bases between the germline ends. Full variable domain (remainder filled in from reference TRBV13 and TRBJ2-7): AAGVIQSPRHLIKEKRETATLKCYPIPRHDTVYWYQQGPGQDPQFLISFYEKMQSDKGSIPDRFSAQQFSDYHSELNMSSLELGDSALYFCASSGRGYEQYFGPGTRLTVT.

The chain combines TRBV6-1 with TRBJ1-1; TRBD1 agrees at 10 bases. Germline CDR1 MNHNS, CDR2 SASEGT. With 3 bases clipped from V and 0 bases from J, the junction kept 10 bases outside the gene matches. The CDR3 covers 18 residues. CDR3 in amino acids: CASSDGDRGSGMNTEAFF. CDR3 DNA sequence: TGTGCCAGCAGTGATGGGGACAGGGGAAGCGGGATGAACACTGAAGCTTTCTTT.

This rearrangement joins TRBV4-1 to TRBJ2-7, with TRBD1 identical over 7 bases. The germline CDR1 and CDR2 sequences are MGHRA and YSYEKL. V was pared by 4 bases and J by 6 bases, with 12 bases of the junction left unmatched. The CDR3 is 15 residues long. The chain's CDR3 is CASSPRGTGAAEQYF. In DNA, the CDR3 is TGCGCCAGCAGCCCTCGGGGTACAGGGGCCGCCGAGCAGTACTTC.

The CDR3 sequence: CASSESGFEQYF. The DNA for the CDR3 is TGCGCCAGCAGTGAATCCGGTTTCGAGCAGTACTTC. The J gene is TRBJ2-7, the V gene TRBV10-2; D not resolved. V was trimmed by 3 bases and J by 6 bases, leaving 9 bases between them. Germline values: CDR1 WSHSY, CDR2 SAAADI. CDR3 length: 12 amino acids.

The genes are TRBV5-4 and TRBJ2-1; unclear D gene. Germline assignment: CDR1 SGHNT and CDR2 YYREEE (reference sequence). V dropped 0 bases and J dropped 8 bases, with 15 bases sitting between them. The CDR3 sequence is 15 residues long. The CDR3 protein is CASSLEPQTDDEQFF. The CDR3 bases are TGTGCCAGCAGCTTGGAGCCCCAGACCGACGATGAGCAGTTCTTC.

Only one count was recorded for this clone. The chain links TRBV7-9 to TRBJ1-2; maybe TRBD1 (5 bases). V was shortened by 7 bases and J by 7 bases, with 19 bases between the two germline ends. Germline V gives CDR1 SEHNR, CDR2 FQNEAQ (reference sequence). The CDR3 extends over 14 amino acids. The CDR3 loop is CASTPGSGVAGYTF. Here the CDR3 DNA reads TGTGCCAGCACCCCAGGGTCGGGGGTCGCTGGCTACACCTTC.

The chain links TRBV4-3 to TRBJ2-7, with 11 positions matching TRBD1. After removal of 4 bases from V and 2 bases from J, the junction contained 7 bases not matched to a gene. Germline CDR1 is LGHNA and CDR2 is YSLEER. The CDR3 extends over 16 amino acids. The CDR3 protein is CASSPGTGGRAYEQYF. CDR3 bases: TGCGCCAGCAGCCCCGGGACAGGGGGTCGGGCCTACGAGCAGTACTTC.

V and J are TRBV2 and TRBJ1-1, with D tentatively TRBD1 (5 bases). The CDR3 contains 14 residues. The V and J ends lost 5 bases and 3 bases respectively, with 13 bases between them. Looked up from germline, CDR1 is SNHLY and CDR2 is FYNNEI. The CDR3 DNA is TGTGCCAGCAGTATAGGGGCCGGGGACACTGAAGCTTTCTTT. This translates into CASSIGAGDTEAFF. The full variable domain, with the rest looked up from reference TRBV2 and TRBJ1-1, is EPEVTQTPSHQVTQMGQEVILRCVPISNHLYFYWYRQILGQKVEFLVSFYNNEISEKSEIFDDQFSVERPDGSNFTLKIRSTKLEDSAMYFCASSIGAGDTEAFFGQGTRLTVV.

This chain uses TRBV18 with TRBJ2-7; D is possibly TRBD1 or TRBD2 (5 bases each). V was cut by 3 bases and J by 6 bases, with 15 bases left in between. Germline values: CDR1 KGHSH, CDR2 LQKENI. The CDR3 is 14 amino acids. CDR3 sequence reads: CASSPGPRDGEQYF. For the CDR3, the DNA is TGTGCCAGCTCACCGGGTCCCAGGGACGGCGAGCAGTACTTC.

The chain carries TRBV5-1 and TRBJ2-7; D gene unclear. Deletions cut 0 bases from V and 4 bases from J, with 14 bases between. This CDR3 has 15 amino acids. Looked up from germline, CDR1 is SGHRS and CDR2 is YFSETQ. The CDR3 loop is CASSLVPGGIYEQYF. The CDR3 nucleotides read TGCGCCAGCAGCTTGGTCCCAGGTGGCATATACGAGCAGTACTTC.

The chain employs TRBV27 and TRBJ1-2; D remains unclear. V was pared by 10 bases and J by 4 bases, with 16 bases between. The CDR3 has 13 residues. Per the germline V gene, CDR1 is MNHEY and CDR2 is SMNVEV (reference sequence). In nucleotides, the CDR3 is TGTGCCACCAGACTATCGGGGTTCTATGGCTACACCTTC. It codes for CATRLSGFYGYTF.

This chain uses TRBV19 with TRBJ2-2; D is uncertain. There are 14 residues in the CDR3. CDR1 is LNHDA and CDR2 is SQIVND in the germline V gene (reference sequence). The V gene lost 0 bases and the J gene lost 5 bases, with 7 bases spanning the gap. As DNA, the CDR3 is TGTGCCAGTAGTATAGATCCTGAAACCGGGGAGCTGTTTTTT. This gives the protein CASSIDPETGELFF.

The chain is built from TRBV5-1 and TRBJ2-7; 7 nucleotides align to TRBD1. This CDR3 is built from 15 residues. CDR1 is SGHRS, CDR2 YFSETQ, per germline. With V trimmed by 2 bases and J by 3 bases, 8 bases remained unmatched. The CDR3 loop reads CASSFSWTGNYEQYF. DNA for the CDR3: TGCGCCAGCAGCTTCTCATGGACAGGTAACTACGAGCAGTACTTC.

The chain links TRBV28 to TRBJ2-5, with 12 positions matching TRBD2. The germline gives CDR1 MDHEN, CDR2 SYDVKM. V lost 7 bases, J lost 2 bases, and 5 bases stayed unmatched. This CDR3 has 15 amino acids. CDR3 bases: TGTGCCAGCATTCTAGCGGGGGGGTTACAAGAGACCCAGTACTTC. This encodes CASILAGGLQETQYF.

This chain's CDR3 is CASNPRGVPSYGYTF. In nucleotides, the CDR3 is TGTGCCAGCAACCCAAGGGGGGTTCCGTCCTATGGCTACACCTTC. This chain joins TRBV6-5 and TRBJ1-2, with D perhaps matching TRBD1 (6 bases). Trimming stripped 7 bases from V and 4 bases from J, with 19 bases between. CDR1 is MNHEY, CDR2 SVGAGI, per germline. The CDR3 contains 15 residues.

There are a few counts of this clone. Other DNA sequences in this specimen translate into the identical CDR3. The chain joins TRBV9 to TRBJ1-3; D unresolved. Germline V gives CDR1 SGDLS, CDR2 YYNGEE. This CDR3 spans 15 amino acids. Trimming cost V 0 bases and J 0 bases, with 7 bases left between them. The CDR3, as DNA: TGTGCCAGCAGCGTAGCAGGAGCCTCTGGAAACACCATATATTTT. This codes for CASSVAGASGNTIYF. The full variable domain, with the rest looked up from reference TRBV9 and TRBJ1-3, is DSGVTQTPKHLITATGQRVTLRCSPRSGDLSVYWYQQSLDQGLQFLIQYYNGEERAKGNILERFSAQQFPDLHSELNLSSLELGDSALYFCASSVAGASGNTIYFGEGSWLTVV.

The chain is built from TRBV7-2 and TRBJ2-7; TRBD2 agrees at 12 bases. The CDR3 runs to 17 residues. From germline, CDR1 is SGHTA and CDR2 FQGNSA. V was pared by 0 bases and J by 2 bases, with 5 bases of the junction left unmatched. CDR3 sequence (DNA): TGTGCCAGCAGCTTAGCGCGGCTAGCGGGAGGGGCCTACGAGCAGTACTTC. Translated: CASSLARLAGGAYEQYF.

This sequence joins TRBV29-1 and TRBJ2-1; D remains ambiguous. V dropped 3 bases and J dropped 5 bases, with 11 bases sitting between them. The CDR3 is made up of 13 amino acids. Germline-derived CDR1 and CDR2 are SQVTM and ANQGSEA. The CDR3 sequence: CSVDDLGNNEQFF. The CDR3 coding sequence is TGCAGCGTTGATGATCTGGGGAACAATGAGCAGTTCTTC.

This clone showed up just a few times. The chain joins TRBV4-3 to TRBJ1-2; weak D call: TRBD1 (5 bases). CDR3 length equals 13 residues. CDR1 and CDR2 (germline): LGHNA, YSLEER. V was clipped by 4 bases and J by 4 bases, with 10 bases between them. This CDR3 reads CASSPGGFYGYTF. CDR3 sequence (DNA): TGCGCCAGCAGCCCCGGGGGATTCTATGGCTACACCTTC.

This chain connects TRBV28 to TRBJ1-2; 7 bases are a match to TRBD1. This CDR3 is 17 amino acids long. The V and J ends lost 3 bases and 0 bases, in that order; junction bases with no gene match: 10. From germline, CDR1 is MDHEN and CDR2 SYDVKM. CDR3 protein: CASSLYFLGQPNYGYTF. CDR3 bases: TGTGCCAGCAGTTTGTACTTTCTGGGACAGCCTAACTATGGCTACACCTTC.